This T cell receptor (beta chain) emerged from a study of blood T cell repertoires in COVID-19. Study-level background: Material from acute and convalescent COVID-19 was sourced from the United States, Italy and Spain. PBMCs, B-cell-depleted T cells, or T cells were the source of the cDNA or gDNA that made up the material.

As originally analysed: Reference gene primer amplification gave estimated nucleated cell counts. Produced via immunoSEQ multiplex PCR; TCRdb's table is partial and in-frame only. V and J calls and clone size are copied from that table; D and trimming were computed from the DNA. The data contain roughly 200,000 clones, about 95% of them singletons. After removal of 5 bases from V and 7 bases from J, the junction contained 5 bases not matched to a gene. CDR3 size: 14 residues. Germline-derived CDR1 and CDR2 are SSHAT and FNYEAQ (reference sequence). Patients of the Seattle cohort, enrolled during active infection, were followed longitudinally. This clone turned up a few times.

The specimen sequenced was peripheral blood. This clonotype originated in a man between 25 and 39 years old with COVID-19, enrolled during active disease. The chain is built from TRBV7-7 and TRBJ2-2; TRBD1 matches 9 bases. Here the CDR3 reads CASSLGQGYGELFF. The DNA of the CDR3 is TGTGCCAGCAGCCTGGGACAGGGATACGGGGAGCTGTTTTTT.